Following are 6 T cell receptor beta chains from one sample sequenced in a study of shared clonotypes between healthy human individuals. Generated by immunoSEQ multiplex PCR, the TCRdb table keeps only in-frame clones and is missing some. Of under 2.5 million clones in the sample, around 92% were seen once. Sequences were obtained from naive CD4+ T cells from PBMCs. Subset here: CD45RA+ positively selected. The receptors come from a man aged 18 to 30 in good health. Some clones in this sample may be carry-over from other donors' samples.

The V and J genes are TRBV4-3 and TRBJ2-7; 7 bases are shared with TRBD1. The V gene's germline CDR1 is LGHNA and CDR2 YSLEER. J gave up 4 bases and V 4 bases, and 10 bases lay outside the gene matches. This CDR3 spans 15 amino acids. The CDR3 DNA follows: TGCGCCAGCAGCCGCTATTCGGGGACAGCATACGAGCAGTACTTC. Encoded protein: CASSRYSGTAYEQYF.

The DNA for the CDR3 is TGTGCCAGCGGAGGACTGGGCTACGAGCAGTACTTC. The encoded protein is CASGGLGYEQYF. The chain uses TRBV13 and TRBJ2-7, with D possibly TRBD2 on 5 matching bases. Germline assignment: CDR1 PRHDT and CDR2 FYEKMQ (reference sequence). The CDR3 sequence is 12 residues long. The V end lost 8 bases, the J end lost 3 bases, and 11 bases lay between the germline ends.

This chain links TRBV5-1 with TRBJ2-7; maybe TRBD2 (6 bases). There are 14 residues in the CDR3. Trimming removed 4 bases at V and 3 bases at J, with 14 bases between. From germline, CDR1 is SGHRS and CDR2 YFSETQ. CDR3 nucleotides: TGCGCCAGCAGCCCGCCGTTGGGAGGCTACGAGCAGTACTTC. This encodes CASSPPLGGYEQYF.

This clone was counted once. This rearrangement joins TRBV19 to TRBJ2-7; a weak D match, TRBD1 (6 bases). The CDR3 sequence is 13 residues long. In germline, CDR1 is LNHDA, CDR2 SQIVND (reference sequence). V was pared by 3 bases and J by 2 bases, with 8 bases between. The CDR3 sequence: CASSMQGTYEQYF. The DNA for the CDR3 is TGTGCCAGTAGTATGCAGGGGACCTACGAGCAGTACTTC.

This chain links TRBV28 with TRBJ2-2; possibly TRBD2 for D (6 bases). Germline CDR1 is MDHEN and CDR2 is SYDVKM. This CDR3 spans 16 amino acids. V was shortened by 6 bases and J by 4 bases, with 18 bases between the two germline ends. The CDR3 bases are TGTGCCAGCAGCGTAGCAGGAGGGAGAGTCACCGGGGAGCTGTTTTTT. This codes for CASSVAGGRVTGELFF.

The chain has TRBV4-3 and TRBJ1-5; D might be TRBD1 (5 bases). The CDR3 is 14 residues long. V was shortened by 0 bases and J by 5 bases, with 8 bases between the two germline ends. CDR1 and CDR2 from the germline V gene are LGHNA and YSLEER. Here the CDR3 reads CASSQEAGDQPQHF. CDR3 sequence (DNA): TGCGCCAGCAGCCAAGAAGCGGGGGATCAGCCCCAGCATTTT.